These 29 T cell receptor beta chains originate from one sample sequenced in a study of blood T cells in healthy people across ages (dated by TCRdb to 2015 to 2017). Library preparation employed 5' RACE. The sequencing machine was an Illumina HiSeq 2500. A second PCR of about 6 to 11 cycles was run with a J-beta primer mix and a sample-barcoded 5' primer. TCRdb reanalyzed the raw reads on its own, using fastp at Q25 for trimming and MiXCR for clone calling, and kept in-frame beta chains. Every distinct CDR3 protein forms one entry, paired with its most common genes and DNA. The sample profile shows 700,000 to 850,000 distinct CDR3 sequences; approximately 55% of them were found once. The ten largest account for under 50% of the sample. Sequenced sample: blood. The receptors come from an elderly man in good health.

The genes are TRBV20-1 and TRBJ1-2; no definite D call. This CDR3 contains 13 residues. V lost 0 bases and J 4 bases, leaving 9 bases between the germline ends. Germline CDR1 reads DFQATT; CDR2 reads SNEGSKA (reference sequence). This CDR3 is CSAREAAAYGYTF. CDR3 coding DNA: TGCAGTGCTAGAGAGGCGGCAGCCTATGGCTACACCTTC.

The rearrangement uses TRBV4-2 and TRBJ2-5; 11 nucleotides align to TRBD2. Germline CDR1 and CDR2: LGHNA and YNFKEQ. Trimming at V came to 1 base and at J to 0 bases, leaving 7 bases not matched to a gene. The CDR3 sequence is 18 residues long. CDR3 sequence: CASSQGVPSGRNQETQYF. As DNA, the CDR3 is TGTGCCAGCAGCCAAGGAGTCCCTAGCGGGAGGAACCAAGAGACCCAGTACTTC.

This clonotype was seen repeatedly, ten times or more. The V and J genes are TRBV29-1 and TRBJ2-5; D unresolved. Trimming removed 2 bases at V and 1 base at J, with 8 bases between. Germline V gene sequence: CDR1 SQVTM, CDR2 ANQGSEA. The CDR3 consists of 13 residues. In nucleotides, the CDR3 is TGCAGCGTTGAAATGACGGTCCAAGAGACCCAGTACTTC. Its translation: CSVEMTVQETQYF.

CDR3 nucleotides: TGCAGCGGGAGGGGTCTAGAGACCCAGTACTTC. The encoded protein is CSGRGLETQYF. This rearrangement joins TRBV29-1 to TRBJ2-7; tentatively, D is TRBD2 (6 bases). The DNA matches TRBJ2-5 better at its end, which makes the J call doubtful. The CDR3 loop spans 11 amino acids. The germline CDR1 and CDR2 sequences are SQVTM and ANQGSEA.

This clonotype was seen once. This chain uses TRBV5-1 with TRBJ2-1, with D perhaps TRBD1 or TRBD2 (5 bases each). CDR3 length: 15 amino acids. Germline V CDR1 and CDR2: SGHRS, YFSETQ. Between the trimmed V and J ends, which lost 0 bases and 9 bases, there was a span of 16 bases. CDR3: CASSLVSREGSEQFF. The CDR3 nucleotides are TGCGCCAGCAGCTTGGTCTCTCGCGAGGGGTCTGAGCAGTTCTTC.

The chain links TRBV13 to TRBJ2-3, with unresolved D. V was clipped by 4 bases and J by 14 bases, with 25 bases between them. The CDR3 extends over 15 amino acids. Germline V gives CDR1 PRHDT, CDR2 FYEKMQ (reference sequence). This CDR3 is CASSSERTVGRYAYF. The CDR3, as DNA: TGTGCCAGCAGCTCGGAACGGACGGTCGGCAGATACGCGTATTTT.

At least ten counts were recorded for this clonotype. The V gene is TRBV29-1, the J gene TRBJ2-7; 11 bases line up with TRBD1. This CDR3 has 13 amino acids. Trimming removed 3 bases from V and 2 bases from J; junction bases left unmatched: 0. The germline gives CDR1 SQVTM, CDR2 ANQGSEA. CDR3 amino acids: CSVEGQGAYEQYF. The CDR3 region has the DNA TGCAGCGTTGAGGGACAGGGGGCCTACGAGCAGTACTTC.

The V and J genes are TRBV4-1 and TRBJ1-2, with D tentatively TRBD1 (5 bases). Germline-derived CDR1 and CDR2 are MGHRA and YSYEKL. This CDR3 spans 14 amino acids. V was cut by 4 bases and J by 9 bases, with 18 bases left in between. The CDR3 protein is CASSPGTSPASYTF. Written as DNA, the CDR3 is TGCGCCAGCAGCCCTGGGACGTCTCCAGCGAGCTACACCTTC.

The genes are TRBV2 and TRBJ2-7; possibly TRBD1 for D (6 bases). The CDR3 covers 16 residues. Germline-derived CDR1 and CDR2 are SNHLY and FYNNEI. V was clipped by 6 bases and J by 0 bases, with 18 bases between them. The CDR3 sequence: CASSGQDSLISYEQYF. DNA of the CDR3: TGTGCCAGCAGCGGCCAGGACAGCTTGATCTCCTACGAGCAGTACTTC.

The chain carries TRBV5-1 and TRBJ2-3, with 9 nucleotides matching TRBD2. The CDR3 runs 16 residues. After removal of 0 bases from V and 14 bases from J, the junction contained 16 bases not matched to a gene. Germline CDR1 and CDR2: SGHRS and YFSETQ. Written as DNA, the CDR3 is TGCGCCAGCAGCTTGGCTGGTAGCGGGAGCTTCAGATACGCGTATTTT. This gives the protein CASSLAGSGSFRYAYF.

This clonotype was picked up a small number of times. This chain joins TRBV20-1 and TRBJ1-1; D gene uncertain. The V gene's germline CDR1 is DFQATT and CDR2 SNEGSKA (reference sequence). The CDR3 has 12 residues. Trimming took 2 bases from V and 0 from J, leaving 4 bases between them. The CDR3 protein is CSARKMNTEAFF. The CDR3 coding sequence is TGCAGTGCTAGAAAAATGAACACTGAAGCTTTCTTT.

This rearrangement joins TRBV12-3 or TRBV12-4 to TRBJ2-5; D is possibly TRBD2 (5 bases). V dropped 6 bases and J dropped 11 bases, with 19 bases sitting between them. The CDR3 contains 13 residues. CDR3 in amino acids: CASSLTRVDDQYF. The DNA of the CDR3 is TGTGCCAGCAGCTTGACGAGGGTTGACGATCAGTACTTC.

This clonotype was counted once. J is TRBJ2-7 and V is TRBV2; 9 bases fit TRBD1. With 5 bases clipped from V and 5 bases from J, the junction kept 4 bases outside the gene matches. Germline CDR1 is SNHLY and CDR2 is FYNNEI. The CDR3 spans 13 residues. CDR3 bases: TGTGCCAGCAGTTGGGACAGGGACGACGAGCAGTACTTC. Amino acid sequence: CASSWDRDDEQYF.

This clonotype was observed a few times. The chain carries TRBV3-1 and TRBJ2-5; 8 bases are a match to TRBD2. The CDR3 extends over 15 amino acids. Per germline, CDR1 LGHDT and CDR2 YNNKEL (reference sequence). Losses at the gene ends were 0 bases for V and 4 bases for J; bases not matched to a gene: 4. In DNA form, the CDR3 reads TGTGCCAGCAGCCAAGAGGAAAGCGGGAGAGAGACCCAGTACTTC. It codes for CASSQEESGRETQYF.

Remarks on this clonotype: A read error may account for a junction end that differs from germline. The chain couples TRBV27 to TRBJ1-2; D may be TRBD1 (5 bases). CDR1 and CDR2 from the germline V gene are MNHEY and SMNVEV (reference sequence). This CDR3 comprises 14 residues. The CDR3 protein is CASGLSKGWYGYTF. DNA of the CDR3: TGTGCCAGCGGTTTATCGAAGGGGTGGTATGGCTACACCTTC.

The chain employs TRBV6-1 and TRBJ1-4; 9 positions agree with TRBD1. This CDR3 region has 13 residues. Per germline, CDR1 MNHNS and CDR2 SASEGT. J gave up 8 bases and V 7 bases, and 5 bases lay outside the gene matches. CDR3 coding DNA: TGTGCCAGCATCAGGACAGGGGTAGAAAAACTGTTTTTT. It encodes CASIRTGVEKLFF.

V is TRBV5-1 and J is TRBJ2-5; 8 nucleotides agree with TRBD2. J gave up 4 bases and V 4 bases, and 9 bases lay outside the gene matches. CDR1 SGHRS and CDR2 YFSETQ come from the germline V gene. This CDR3 contains 15 residues. CDR3 DNA: TGCGCCAGCAGCCAAGAAAGCGGGAGCCGAGAGACCCAGTACTTC. It codes for CASSQESGSRETQYF.

This clonotype came up a few times. The chain combines TRBV27 with TRBJ2-7, with D maybe TRBD1 (5 bases). Trimming removed 4 bases at V and 3 bases at J, with 16 bases between. Germline-derived CDR1 and CDR2 are MNHEY and SMNVEV (reference sequence). The length of the CDR3 is 15 residues. This CDR3 is CASSSRDRPFYEQYF. In DNA, the CDR3 is TGTGCCAGCAGTTCAAGAGACAGACCATTCTACGAGCAGTACTTC.

This clonotype was observed a few times. This rearrangement joins TRBV21-1 to TRBJ2-1; no check of the table's D call, TRBD2, against the DNA was made. TRBV21-1 is noted as a pseudogene. The length of the CDR3 is 16 residues. The DNA of the CDR3 is TGTGCCAGCAGCCTAATAGCGGGAGGGTTGGATAATGAGCAGTTCTTC. This codes for CASSLIAGGLDNEQFF.

This chain connects TRBV19 to TRBJ1-2, with TRBD1 as a possible D gene (5 bases). Germline V gene sequence: CDR1 LNHDA, CDR2 SQIVND (reference sequence). The V and J ends lost 5 bases and 0 bases respectively, with 13 bases between them. The CDR3 length is 15 residues. CDR3 protein: CASSSGGNSNYGYTF. DNA for the CDR3: TGTGCCAGTAGTTCGGGGGGGAACTCTAACTATGGCTACACCTTC.

This rearrangement joins TRBV20-1 to TRBJ2-3; D may be TRBD2 (5 bases). CDR1 is DFQATT, CDR2 SNEGSKA, per germline (reference sequence). The CDR3 spans 13 residues. The V gene lost 0 bases and the J gene lost 14 bases, with 18 bases spanning the gap. CDR3 DNA sequence: TGCAGTGCTAGAGATAGCAGCTCGGGATACGCGTATTTT. Translating gives CSARDSSSGYAYF.

The chain uses TRBV9 and TRBJ2-5; possibly TRBD2 for D (5 bases). The J call may be faulty, since TRBJ2-7 better matches the DNA end. The CDR3 contains 14 residues. Germline V gene lookup returns CDR1 SGDLS and CDR2 YYNGEE. CDR3 in amino acids: CASSVGGPGNEQYF. CDR3 coding DNA: TGTGCCAGCAGCGTAGGAGGGCCGGGGAACGAGCAGTACTTC.

The V and J genes are TRBV28 and TRBJ2-3, with 8 positions matching TRBD1. CDR1 is MDHEN and CDR2 is SYDVKM in the germline V gene. This CDR3 is built from 16 residues. After removal of 3 bases from V and 14 bases from J, the junction contained 19 bases not matched to a gene. CDR3 in DNA: TGTGCCAGCAGTTTCGTGGACAGGGTAGACGGCAGATACGCGTATTTT. It yields the protein CASSFVDRVDGRYAYF.

The gene calls are TRBV27 and TRBJ2-4; TRBD2 aligns across 7 bases. Near its end, the DNA agrees better with TRBJ2-7, so the J call may be wrong. This CDR3 comprises 17 residues. The germline gives CDR1 MNHEY, CDR2 SMNVEV (reference sequence). For the CDR3, the DNA is TGTGCCAGCAGTTGGACATTCAGCGCGGGGGTCACGTACGAGCAGTACTTC. This codes for CASSWTFSAGVTYEQYF.

The V and J genes are TRBV6-5 and TRBJ1-1; the match to TRBD1 covers 8 bases. With V trimmed by 6 bases and J by 6 bases, 9 bases remained unmatched. In germline, CDR1 is MNHEY, CDR2 SVGAGI. The CDR3 runs 14 residues. The DNA for the CDR3 is TGTGCCAGCAGACTATGGACAGGGAGAGCTGAAGCTTTCTTT. Protein sequence: CASRLWTGRAEAFF.

The chain links TRBV5-1 to TRBJ2-7; 16 positions match TRBD2. The J call may be wrong; the DNA end is better matched by TRBJ2-5. The CDR3 loop spans 17 amino acids. Germline V gene data show CDR1 as SGHRS and CDR2 as YFSETQ. CDR3 amino acids: CASSFGTSGRAFGTQYF. The CDR3 bases are TGCGCCAGCAGCTTCGGGACTAGCGGGAGGGCCTTCGGGACCCAGTACTTC.

This sequence joins TRBV21-1 and TRBJ2-3; no DNA check was done on the table's D call, TRBD1. TRBV21-1 is an annotated pseudogene. CDR3 size: 14 residues. This chain's CDR3 is CASSTRPPHRYAYF. The CDR3 bases are TGTGCCAGCAGCACGAGGCCCCCGCACAGATACGCGTATTTT.

V gene TRBV20-1 combines with J gene TRBJ2-1, with 7 bases lining up with TRBD2. With V trimmed by 5 bases and J by 0 bases, 7 bases remained unmatched. Per germline, CDR1 DFQATT and CDR2 SNEGSKA (reference sequence). The CDR3 spans 15 residues. CDR3 sequence: CSAPPSGSSYNEQFF. The DNA of the CDR3 is TGCAGTGCTCCCCCTAGCGGTAGCTCCTACAATGAGCAGTTCTTC.

V is TRBV18 and J is TRBJ1-1, with 8 nucleotides matching TRBD1. This CDR3 has 14 amino acids. Germline CDR1 KGHSH, CDR2 LQKENI. Trimming at V came to 5 bases and at J to 3 bases, leaving 5 bases not matched to a gene. The CDR3 sequence is CASSTGQGDTEAFF. As DNA, the CDR3 is TGTGCCAGCTCAACCGGACAGGGTGACACTGAAGCTTTCTTT.